Listed here are 23 T cell receptor beta chains from one sample, sequenced in a study of Ad26.COV2.S vaccination and SARS-CoV-2 variants. TCRdb keeps only in-frame clones here, not all; method: immunoSEQ multiplex PCR. The sample yields some 390,000 clones, approximately 89% seen once. Described treatment: 15 to 20 received Ad26.COV2.S at low or high dose, single or two shots; roughly 5 received placebo; per-sample allocation not given. Collection of samples fell on day 63 after the first vaccine or placebo injection. The input for sequencing was peripheral blood, taken in a trial of Ad26.COV2.S vaccine versus placebo. These TCRs come from a person aged 18 to 59 who received the Ad26.COV2.S COVID-19 vaccine or a placebo.

The chain recombines TRBV11-2 with TRBJ2-1; the match to TRBD2 covers 9 bases. Germline V gene sequence: CDR1 SGHAT, CDR2 FQNNGV. The CDR3 is 16 residues long. J lost 6 bases, V lost 0 bases, and 6 bases had no gene match. CDR3 DNA sequence: TGTGCCAGCAGCTTAGAGAGGCTAGCGGGACTCAATGAGCAGTTCTTC. It specifies CASSLERLAGLNEQFF. The full variable domain, with the rest looked up from reference TRBV11-2 and TRBJ2-1, is EAGVAQSPRYKIIEKRQSVAFWCNPISGHATLYWYQQILGQGPKLLIQFQNNGVVDDSQLPKDRFSAERLKGVDSTLKIQPAKLEDSAVYLCASSLERLAGLNEQFFGPGTRLTVL.

This clone was counted once. This chain uses TRBV30 with TRBJ1-2, with D tentatively TRBD1 (6 bases). CDR3 length: 15 residues. Germline CDR1 GTSNPN, CDR2 SVGIG (reference sequence). Trimming took off 3 bases at V and 6 bases at J, with 20 bases between the two ends. CDR3 protein: CAWRPRTATWDGYTF. DNA for the CDR3: TGTGCCTGGAGACCTAGGACAGCCACTTGGGATGGCTACACCTTC.

The chain is built from TRBV7-7 and TRBJ2-2; D gene unclear. V lost 3 bases and J 3 bases, leaving 17 bases between the germline ends. The CDR3 has 17 residues. Germline loops: CDR1 SSHAT, CDR2 FNYEAQ (reference sequence). CDR3 in DNA: TGTGCCAGCAGCTTGGCGCGCACATTTGGGGACACCGGGGAGCTGTTTTTT. Translating gives CASSLARTFGDTGELFF.

The genes are TRBV6-4 and TRBJ2-1; the match to TRBD2 covers 9 bases. The V gene's germline CDR1 is MRHNA and CDR2 SNTAGT. This CDR3 has 15 amino acids. J gave up 9 bases and V 0 bases, and 6 bases lay outside the gene matches. This chain's CDR3 is CASSDSPSGMVEQFF. The CDR3 DNA reads TGTGCCAGCAGTGACTCGCCTAGCGGGATGGTTGAGCAGTTCTTC.

The chain joins TRBV28 to TRBJ1-1; D uncertain. CDR1 MDHEN and CDR2 SYDVKM come from the germline V gene. V was pared by 3 bases and J by 8 bases, with 7 bases between. The length of the CDR3 is 11 residues. The CDR3 DNA sequence: TGTGCCAGCAGTTTCTCTGACGAAGCTTTCTTT. Its translation is CASSFSDEAFF. Using reference TRBV28 and TRBJ1-1 for the parts outside the CDR3, the full variable domain is DVKVTQSSRYLVKRTGEKVFLECVQDMDHENMFWYRQDPGLGLRLIYFSYDVKMKEKGDIPEGYSVSREKKERFSLILESASTNQTSMYLCASSFSDEAFFGQGTRLTVV.

The chain's CDR3 is CASSQDTGPHQPQHF. As DNA, the CDR3 is TGTGCCAGCAGCCAAGATACGGGACCCCATCAGCCCCAGCATTTT. The chain uses TRBV3-1 (or the pseudogene TRBV3-2) and TRBJ1-5; a weak D match, TRBD1 (5 bases). CDR3 length: 15 amino acids. V lost 0 bases to trimming and J lost 5 bases, with 11 bases between them. Germline V gene lookup returns CDR1 LGHDT and CDR2 YNNKEL (reference sequence).

The V call is TRBV7-9, the J call TRBJ2-3; D ambiguous. The V gene lost 3 bases and the J gene lost 2 bases, with 9 bases spanning the gap. The CDR3 extends over 14 amino acids. The V gene's germline CDR1 is SEHNR and CDR2 FQNEAQ (reference sequence). The CDR3 DNA reads as TGTGCCAGCAGCTTCCAGTCACCCACAGATACGCAGTATTTT. Protein product: CASSFQSPTDTQYF.

The chain couples TRBV5-4 to TRBJ2-3, with D possibly matching TRBD1 (6 bases). Trimming shortened V by 4 bases and J by 1 base, and 16 bases separated the two germline ends. The CDR3 runs 16 residues. Germline V gene sequence: CDR1 SGHNT, CDR2 YYREEE (reference sequence). The CDR3 region is CASSRGQSRGTDTQYF. The CDR3 DNA sequence: TGTGCCAGCAGCCGCGGACAGTCCAGAGGCACAGATACGCAGTATTTT.

The V gene is TRBV6-1, the J gene TRBJ2-2; 13 nucleotides agree with TRBD2. This CDR3 region has 17 residues. J was trimmed by 5 bases and V by 4 bases; bases with no gene match: 7. Per germline, CDR1 MNHNS and CDR2 SASEGT. The CDR3: CASSALAGGPGTGELFF. The CDR3 DNA is TGTGCCAGCAGTGCACTAGCGGGAGGGCCGGGAACCGGGGAGCTGTTTTTT.

This clone was detected only a few times. The CDR3 is CASTNGGGSYEQYF. The CDR3 DNA sequence: TGTGCCAGCACCAATGGGGGGGGATCCTACGAGCAGTACTTC. V is TRBV4-2 and J is TRBJ2-7, with 7 bases that match TRBD2. The ends lost 7 bases at V and 1 base at J; junction bases unmatched: 7. This CDR3 is built from 14 residues. Germline assignment: CDR1 LGHNA and CDR2 YNFKEQ.

Details on this clone: The germline gene is not matched at one end of the junction; a read error may be the cause. This sample includes further DNA sequences coding for the same CDR3. The chain links TRBV3-1 (or the pseudogene TRBV3-2) to TRBJ1-2, with D maybe TRBD1 (6 bases). The CDR3 spans 17 residues. Germline V lookup: CDR1 LGHDT, CDR2 YNNKEL (reference sequence). The CDR3 region is CASSQGSSWQGNYGYTF. The CDR3 bases are TGTGCTAGCAGCCAAGGATCGAGTTGGCAGGGGAACTATGGCTACACCTTC.

The chain carries TRBV2 and TRBJ2-3; D possibly corresponds to TRBD1 (5 bases). Trimming stripped 5 bases from V and 0 bases from J, with 12 bases between. CDR3 length: 15 residues. Germline V lookup: CDR1 SNHLY, CDR2 FYNNEI. In nucleotides, the CDR3 is TGTGCCAGCAGTAGGGGCGGCACTAGCACAGATACGCAGTATTTT. Translation gives CASSRGGTSTDTQYF.

J is TRBJ2-7 and V is TRBV28; 10 bases are shared with TRBD1. V gave up 5 bases and J gave up 3 bases; unmatched junction bases: 4. This CDR3 contains 14 residues. Germline assignment: CDR1 MDHEN and CDR2 SYDVKM. The CDR3 here is CASSRGQGIYEQYF. For the CDR3, the DNA is TGTGCCAGCAGTCGGGGACAGGGGATCTACGAGCAGTACTTC. The whole variable domain, filled in from reference TRBV28 and TRBJ2-7, reads DVKVTQSSRYLVKRTGEKVFLECVQDMDHENMFWYRQDPGLGLRLIYFSYDVKMKEKGDIPEGYSVSREKKERFSLILESASTNQTSMYLCASSRGQGIYEQYFGPGTRLTVT.

The chain uses TRBV19 and TRBJ1-1; D gene ambiguous. This CDR3 is 13 amino acids long. CDR1 LNHDA and CDR2 SQIVND come from the germline V gene (reference sequence). V was pared by 3 bases and J by 0 bases, with 5 bases between. The CDR3 coding sequence is TGTGCCAGTAGTATTACCATGAACACTGAAGCTTTCTTT. Its protein is CASSITMNTEAFF.

In its sample, this clone was seen once. The chain recombines TRBV19 with TRBJ2-5; D remains ambiguous. The germline V gene encodes CDR1 LNHDA and CDR2 SQIVND (reference sequence). The CDR3 sequence is 14 residues long. V lost 1 base and J lost 0, with 6 bases in between. CDR3 nucleotide sequence: TGTGCCAGTAGTATAGGTACATACCAAGAGACCCAGTACTTC. The encoded protein is CASSIGTYQETQYF.

This clone was seen a single time. The chain combines TRBV4-1 with TRBJ1-3; a possible D gene is TRBD1 (5 bases). Germline CDR1 and CDR2: MGHRA and YSYEKL. The V gene lost 5 bases and the J gene lost 3 bases, with 8 bases spanning the gap. This CDR3 contains 13 residues. The CDR3 nucleotides read TGCGCCAGCAGCTGGGGGGATGGAAACACCATATATTTT. Translated: CASSWGDGNTIYF.

The chain uses TRBV29-1 and TRBJ2-2; TRBD2 might be the D (5 bases). The V gene lost 8 bases and the J gene lost 1 base, with 11 bases spanning the gap. Germline loops: CDR1 SQVTM, CDR2 ANQGSEA. The CDR3 spans 13 residues. The CDR3 DNA follows: TGCAGCCCACTCAGCGGGAACACCGGGGAGCTGTTTTTT. As protein: CSPLSGNTGELFF.

V gene TRBV27 combines with J gene TRBJ2-3, with D tentatively TRBD2 (5 bases). Trimming cost V 5 bases and J 1 base, with 16 bases left between them. Germline V gene sequence: CDR1 MNHEY, CDR2 SMNVEV (reference sequence). This CDR3 has 16 amino acids. The CDR3 DNA is TGTGCCAGCAGTCCGTCGGGGATGCACCGCACAGATACGCAGTATTTT. Translating it yields CASSPSGMHRTDTQYF.

The table lists this clone with a few counts. V is TRBV5-1 and J is TRBJ1-4; D is possibly TRBD1 (5 bases). The V and J ends lost 0 bases and 0 bases respectively, with 9 bases between them. The CDR3 sequence is 16 residues long. The germline V gene has CDR1 SGHRS and CDR2 YFSETQ. CDR3 protein: CASSLGTLATNEKLFF. The CDR3 DNA is TGCGCCAGCAGCTTGGGGACACTTGCAACTAATGAAAAACTGTTTTTT.

The genes are TRBV11-3 and TRBJ2-5; tentatively, D is TRBD1 or TRBD2 (6 bases each). The CDR3 covers 16 residues. The V gene's germline CDR1 is SGHNT and CDR2 YENEEA. V lost 1 base and J lost 1, with 13 bases in between. CDR3 protein: CASSLGLGGTQETQYF. Here the CDR3 DNA reads TGTGCCAGCAGCTTAGGGTTAGGGGGGACCCAAGAGACCCAGTACTTC. The full variable domain, with the rest looked up from reference TRBV11-3 and TRBJ2-5, is EAGVVQSPRYKIIEKKQPVAFWCNPISGHNTLYWYLQNLGQGPELLIRYENEEAVDDSQLPKDRFSAERLKGVDSTLKIQPAELGDSAVYLCASSLGLGGTQETQYFGPGTRLLVL.

In its sample, this clone was seen a few times. This chain uses TRBV7-9 with TRBJ2-2; weak D call: TRBD2 (6 bases). This CDR3 has 13 amino acids. CDR1 and CDR2 (germline): SEHNR, FQNEAQ (reference sequence). V was shortened by 5 bases and J by 6 bases, with 10 bases between the two germline ends. In DNA, the CDR3 is TGTGCCAGCAGCGCGGGACCCCCCGGGGAGCTGTTTTTT. It translates to CASSAGPPGELFF. Variable domain in full (rest from reference TRBV7-9 and TRBJ2-2): DTGVSQNPRHKITKRGQNVTFRCDPISEHNRLYWYRQTLGQGPEFLTYFQNEAQLEKSRLLSDRFSAERPKGSFSTLEIQRTEQGDSAMYLCASSAGPPGELFFGEGSRLTVL.

The gene calls are TRBV6-5 and TRBJ2-7; perhaps TRBD1 as D (6 bases). Looked up from germline, CDR1 is MNHEY and CDR2 is SVGAGI. CDR3 length: 16 amino acids. V gave up 0 bases and J gave up 0 bases, with 12 bases separating them. The CDR3 nucleotides are TGTGCCAGCAGTTACTCTCGGACAGAATTCTCCTACGAGCAGTACTTC. Protein sequence: CASSYSRTEFSYEQYF.

V is TRBV5-1 and J is TRBJ1-1; D perhaps matches TRBD1 (5 bases). The CDR3 totals 14 residues. CDR1 SGHRS and CDR2 YFSETQ come from the germline V gene. Deletions cut 0 bases from V and 5 bases from J, with 11 bases between. The CDR3 loop is CASSLAGRKTEAFF. The DNA for the CDR3 is TGCGCCAGCAGCTTGGCGGGACGGAAGACTGAAGCTTTCTTT. The full variable domain, in which reference TRBV5-1 and TRBJ1-1 provide the parts outside the CDR3, is KAGVTQTPRYLIKTRGQQVTLSCSPISGHRSVSWYQQTPGQGLQFLFEYFSETQRNKGNFPGRFSGRQFSNSRSEMNVSTLELGDSALYLCASSLAGRKTEAFFGQGTRLTVV.